The 32 T cell receptor beta chains below were found in one sample sequenced in a study of CXCR3-negative and CXCR3-positive naive CD8 T cells (dated by TCRdb to about 2019). Sequenced using a NextSeq 550. The Human TCR Profiling Kit (MiLaboratory) was used to make UMI-labeled 5' RACE TRB cDNA libraries. TCRdb reprocessed the reads; each CDR3 protein sequence makes one entry, and DNA is unavailable. The table kept for this sample lists approximately 26,000 distinct CDR3 sequences. Jointly, the top ten make up 2.8% of the sample. The specimen sequenced was naive CXCR3- CD8+ T cells from blood. The cell subset or site label corresponds to: CD45RO-CCR7+CD27+CD95- naive CD8+ T cells lacking CXCR3 (TNR3-). The receptors shown here come from a human donor in good health. Some clones in this sample may be carry-over from other donors' samples.

Here the CDR3 reads CASSVLAGEFSYEQYF. The genes are TRBV11-2 and TRBJ2-7; the D call of TRBD2 rests on TCRdb alone, since no DNA is present to check it. The CDR3 is 16 residues long. Germline assignment: CDR1 SGHAT and CDR2 FQNNGV. The entire variable domain, with the rest obtained from reference TRBV11-2 and TRBJ2-7, is as follows: EAGVAQSPRYKIIEKRQSVAFWCNPISGHATLYWYQQILGQGPKLLIQFQNNGVVDDSQLPKDRFSAERLKGVDSTLKIQPAKLEDSAVYLCASSVLAGEFSYEQYFGPGTRLTVT.

The chain employs TRBV28 and TRBJ2-3; absent DNA, TCRdb's TRBD2 call cannot be checked. Germline V gives CDR1 MDHEN, CDR2 SYDVKM. This CDR3 contains 15 residues. The CDR3 region is CASSFMTSGWDTQYF.

This chain uses TRBV28 with TRBJ2-4. CDR1 is MDHEN and CDR2 is SYDVKM in the germline V gene. The CDR3 is 15 amino acids. CDR3 sequence reads: CASSPRLTVKNIQYF.

V is TRBV29-1 and J is TRBJ2-6; the TRBD1 assignment by TCRdb is unverifiable without DNA. The V gene's germline CDR1 is SQVTM and CDR2 ANQGSEA. The length of the CDR3 is 15 residues. The CDR3 here is CSVADTNSGANVLTF.

The chain is built from TRBV7-9 and TRBJ2-7; TCRdb's D call of TRBD2 is untestable without DNA. The CDR3 contains 16 residues. CDR1 and CDR2 from the germline V gene are SEHNR and FQNEAQ (reference sequence). CDR3 residues: CASSRPRTGGDYEQYF.

This chain uses TRBV14 with TRBJ1-3; checking the TCRdb D call of TRBD1 is not possible without DNA. Germline V gene sequence: CDR1 SGHDN, CDR2 FVKESK. The CDR3 totals 12 residues. CDR3 sequence reads: CASSQTRGLGDF.

The chain carries TRBV9 and TRBJ1-1. Germline-derived CDR1 and CDR2 are SGDLS and YYNGEE. The CDR3 has 13 residues. CDR3 residues: CASSVGGTAGAFF. The complete variable domain, with remaining parts taken from reference TRBV9 and TRBJ1-1, reads DSGVTQTPKHLITATGQRVTLRCSPRSGDLSVYWYQQSLDQGLQFLIQYYNGEERAKGNILERFSAQQFPDLHSELNLSSLELGDSALYFCASSVGGTAGAFFGQGTRLTVV.

J is TRBJ2-3 and V is TRBV21-1. TRBV21-1 is termed a pseudogene. The CDR3 contains 14 residues. The CDR3 is CASSKLQSTDTQYF.

The CDR3 protein is CASSPGLAQETQYF. The chain joins TRBV12-3 or TRBV12-4 to TRBJ2-5; TCRdb returns TRBD2, unconfirmable since there is no DNA. There are 14 residues in the CDR3.

The J gene is TRBJ2-3, the V gene TRBV18; without DNA, the TCRdb call of TRBD1 cannot be checked. CDR3 length equals 16 residues. CDR1 and CDR2 from the germline V gene are KGHSH and LQKENI. CDR3 in amino acids: CASSPPGQVLTDTQYF.

The chain employs TRBV6-6 and TRBJ1-2; TCRdb names TRBD1, which stays unverified in the absence of DNA. Germline V gene sequence: CDR1 MNHNY, CDR2 SVGAGI (reference sequence). The CDR3 spans 16 residues. CDR3 residues: CASSYSDRVRTDGYTF.

The V and J genes are TRBV29-1 and TRBJ2-7; TCRdb picks TRBD1, but there is no DNA to check that call. The CDR3 contains 12 residues. Germline V gives CDR1 SQVTM, CDR2 ANQGSEA. CDR3 region: CSVVGQTYEQYF.

The chain links TRBV6-5 to TRBJ1-1. Germline V CDR1 and CDR2: MNHEY, SVGAGI. The CDR3 runs 13 residues. The CDR3 is CASSYSRNTEAFF.

The CDR3 here is CAEETSSSYNEQFF. This chain joins TRBV7-9 and TRBJ2-1. CDR3 length equals 14 residues. CDR1 and CDR2 from the germline V gene are SEHNR and FQNEAQ (reference sequence).

This clonotype is deemed medium-sized by its frequency. The chain couples TRBV20-1 to TRBJ2-1. From germline, CDR1 is DFQATT and CDR2 SNEGSKA (reference sequence). This CDR3 is 15 amino acids long. The CDR3 loop reads CSARDLMSSYNEQFF.

The chain couples TRBV28 to TRBJ1-1; no DNA is available, so the TRBD1 call from TCRdb remains unchecked. Germline CDR1 is MDHEN and CDR2 is SYDVKM. The CDR3 has 15 amino acids. Here the CDR3 reads CATFRDRRMNTEAFF.

The chain combines TRBV11-2 with TRBJ2-7. This CDR3 spans 13 amino acids. The germline V gene has CDR1 SGHAT and CDR2 FQNNGV. The CDR3 sequence: CASSINLAYEQYF.

The CDR3 here is CASSQTLNYEQYF. The chain employs TRBV4-1 and TRBJ2-7; TCRdb names TRBD2, which stays unverified in the absence of DNA. The length of the CDR3 is 13 residues. Germline values: CDR1 MGHRA, CDR2 YSYEKL.

The genes are TRBV12-3 or TRBV12-4 and TRBJ2-1; TCRdb lists TRBD2, though no DNA is available to test this call. The CDR3 contains 15 residues. CDR3: CASSSANGVANEQFF.

The V call is TRBV12-3 or TRBV12-4, the J call TRBJ2-3. The CDR3 is 13 residues long. The CDR3 here is CASSSKGPSAQYF.

The rearrangement joins TRBV5-1 to TRBJ2-7. The germline CDR1 and CDR2 sequences are SGHRS and YFSETQ. The CDR3 consists of 13 residues. The CDR3 region is CASSLGDLYEQYF.

This chain joins TRBV4-3 and TRBJ2-5; with no DNA, the TCRdb D assignment of TRBD2 cannot be verified. Germline CDR1 reads LGHNA; CDR2 reads YSLEER. CDR3 length: 15 amino acids. CDR3 sequence reads: CASSPRKLPQETQYF.

The rearrangement links TRBV6-5 to TRBJ2-7. CDR3 length: 13 amino acids. CDR1 MNHEY and CDR2 SVGAGI come from the germline V gene. CDR3: CASRPYEDDEQYF.

The chain recombines TRBV20-1 with TRBJ2-1; TCRdb names TRBD2, which stays unverified in the absence of DNA. Per germline, CDR1 DFQATT and CDR2 SNEGSKA (reference sequence). The CDR3 has 14 residues. CDR3 amino acids: CSAPTSVFYNEQFF.

J is TRBJ2-2 and V is TRBV6-2 or TRBV6-3; absent DNA, TCRdb's TRBD1 call cannot be checked. The CDR3 extends over 15 amino acids. Germline CDR1 is MNHEY and CDR2 is SVGEGT. This CDR3 is CASDEGQTNTGELFF.

The V gene is TRBV20-1, the J gene TRBJ1-5; the D call from TCRdb, TRBD1, cannot be confirmed without DNA. This CDR3 has 15 residues. Germline CDR1 reads DFQATT; CDR2 reads SNEGSKA (reference sequence). The CDR3 reads CSASGGGGGNQPQHF.

This chain joins TRBV28 and TRBJ2-7. The germline CDR1 and CDR2 sequences are MDHEN and SYDVKM. The CDR3 loop spans 14 amino acids. CDR3 sequence: CASSYPVGTYEQYF.

The chain joins TRBV7-2 to TRBJ2-7. This CDR3 is built from 15 residues. Germline V gene lookup returns CDR1 SGHTA and CDR2 FQGNSA. The chain's CDR3 is CASSFASGRYHEQYF.

The J gene is TRBJ1-1, the V gene TRBV2. This CDR3 contains 17 residues. CDR1 is SNHLY and CDR2 is FYNNEI in the germline V gene. The CDR3 sequence: CASKRHGYEGLGTEAFF.

The chain couples TRBV29-1 to TRBJ2-5. The V gene's germline CDR1 is SQVTM and CDR2 ANQGSEA. This CDR3 comprises 12 residues. The CDR3 loop is CSVGHARETQYF.

The chain has TRBV12-3 or TRBV12-4 and TRBJ2-1; TCRdb lists TRBD1, though no DNA is available to test this call. This CDR3 is built from 12 residues. The CDR3 reads CASSPDLYEQFF.

The rearrangement uses TRBV4-1 and TRBJ2-7. The V gene's germline CDR1 is MGHRA and CDR2 YSYEKL. CDR3 length: 15 residues. CDR3 sequence reads: CASSQVSHGRYEQYF.